This T cell receptor beta chain came from a study of cytomegalovirus exposure and HLA in healthy donors. Trimming removed 5 bases from V and 3 bases from J; junction bases left unmatched: 2. The CDR3 runs 14 residues. Germline CDR1 is MGHDK and CDR2 is SYGVNS. The PCR contained 60 Vbeta and 13 Jbeta primers. Profiling relied on immunoSEQ multiplex PCR, and the TCRdb table lists in-frame clones only, not all of them. The profile shows about 120,000 clones, approximately 80% of them singletons. Study-wide findings and caveats: The investigators catalogued 150 to 200 TCR beta chains as cytomegalovirus-associated. Per a later analysis, about 17,000 TCR beta sequences showed association with HLA alleles at 0.05 false discovery rate.

Worth noting for this clone: Its antigen is undetermined.

Sequenced material: PBMCs. The TCR sequence derives from a woman aged 18-30 years in good health and CMV-seronegative. The V call is TRBV25-1, the J call TRBJ2-3; 10 nucleotides agree with TRBD2. The CDR3 nucleotides read TGTGCCAGCAGTTTAGCGGGAGGAACAGATACGCAGTATTTT. This gives the protein CASSLAGGTDTQYF.